The following is a TCR beta chain sequence with its context. One end of the junction is discordant with germline, which a read error may explain. RNA was extracted from bulk tissue without any cell sorting. Between August and November 2014, newly diagnosed, chemotherapy-naive lung cancer patients underwent thoracic surgery in China. The sample comes from a study of tumor and adjacent non-tumor tissue in lung cancer. A modified ARM-PCR protocol with three rounds of nested PCR amplified TCRbeta. Each CDR3 protein is one row after TCRdb ran MiXCR on the multiplex PCR reads. The repertoire holds about 80,000 distinct CDR3 sequences, with 80% to 85% as singletons. There are 15 residues in the CDR3.

This receptor was taken from a woman aged 45-59 years with non-small cell lung cancer. This rearrangement joins TRBV12-3 or TRBV12-4 to TRBJ2-3; D ambiguous. Input material: lung tumor tissue. CDR3 nucleotides: TGTGCCAGGAGTTTAGAGACACTAACCACATATACGCAGTATTTT. Its protein product is CARSLETLTTYTQYF.